This T cell receptor beta chain was sequenced for a study of CD8 T cells in Susac syndrome. The CDR3 is made up of 13 amino acids. V was trimmed by 7 bases and J by 4 bases, leaving 13 bases between them. From blood CD8+ and CD4+ T cells, TCR beta sequences were generated. Reverse transcription of roughly 0.45 to 1 ug RNA used random hexamers. TCR beta CDR3 was amplified by immunoSEQ covering 54 Vbeta and 13 Jbeta. TCRdb recomputed calls from the immunoSEQ multiplex PCR reads with MiXCR, one row per CDR3 protein. The table has hundreds of thousands of distinct CDR3 sequences, 90% to 95% seen once. The chain joins TRBV12-3 or TRBV12-4 to TRBJ2-5; a weak D match, TRBD2 (5 bases). Input material: CD4+ T cells from PBMCs. This TCR was sampled from a human donor with multiple sclerosis. The CDR3 sequence: CASKVVGRETQYF. The CDR3 DNA sequence: TGTGCCAGCAAAGTCGTGGGGAGAGAGACCCAGTACTTC.